Listed here are 30 T cell receptor beta chains from one sample, sequenced in a study of CD8+ T cells in alopecia areata (dated by TCRdb to between 2018 and 2020). The library was produced with the immunoSEQ multiplex PCR assay. RNA was extracted from all samples and reverse transcribed into cDNA, which served as template for TCR sequencing. The table was pulled from immuneACCESS by TCRdb, which kept in-frame rearrangements only. Such tables lose some clones; where checked, under half of the loss comes from unresolved V genes, and the rest has no known cause. The sample table holds 200,000 or so clones, of which more than 55% were seen once. The ten top clones hold 4% to 6% of the sample. The source material was CD8+ T cells sorted from blood. Receptor source: a human donor in good health.

The chain recombines TRBV11-2 with TRBJ2-7, with TRBD2 matching over 9 bases. Germline assignment: CDR1 SGHAT and CDR2 FQNNGV. The CDR3 has 14 residues. The V and J ends lost 6 bases and 3 bases, in that order; junction bases with no gene match: 6. In DNA form, the CDR3 reads TGTGCCAGCAGTTCTAGCGGGGAAGTCTACGAGCAGTACTTC. Amino acid sequence: CASSSSGEVYEQYF.

The V gene is TRBV30, the J gene TRBJ2-3; the D gene could be TRBD1 or TRBD2 (5 bases each). Germline V CDR1 and CDR2: GTSNPN, SVGIG (reference sequence). The CDR3 totals 15 residues. Trimming took 3 bases from V and 0 from J, leaving 13 bases between them. This chain's CDR3 is CAWRGEGQSTDTQYF. As DNA, the CDR3 is TGTGCCTGGAGGGGAGAGGGGCAAAGCACAGATACGCAGTATTTT.

This clone turned up a few times. This rearrangement joins TRBV14 to TRBJ2-5; the D gene could be TRBD1 or TRBD2 (5 bases each). The CDR3 is 15 residues long. Trimming shortened V by 1 base and J by 5 bases, and 14 bases separated the two germline ends. CDR1 and CDR2 (germline): SGHDN, FVKESK. CDR3 in DNA: TGTGCCAGCAGCCAAGCCGGGACCAAGAGGGAGACCCAGTACTTC. Residues: CASSQAGTKRETQYF.

The chain couples TRBV5-1 to TRBJ1-2; the D gene is possibly TRBD1 (5 bases). Trimming left V 0 bases short and J 1 base short, with 10 bases between. The germline CDR1 and CDR2 sequences are SGHRS and YFSETQ. The length of the CDR3 is 15 residues. CDR3 protein: CASSLAVDSNYGYTF. In DNA form, the CDR3 reads TGCGCCAGCAGCTTGGCAGTCGACAGTAACTATGGCTACACCTTC.

This chain connects TRBV5-1 to TRBJ2-2, with D perhaps matching TRBD1 (5 bases). Trimming shortened V by 2 bases and J by 4 bases, and 12 bases separated the two germline ends. Germline V CDR1 and CDR2: SGHRS, YFSETQ. This CDR3 has 15 amino acids. CDR3: CASSFFAGPTGELFF. CDR3 sequence (DNA): TGCGCCAGCAGCTTCTTCGCAGGGCCCACCGGGGAGCTGTTTTTT.

The genes are TRBV6-5 and TRBJ2-5; D ambiguous. Germline loops: CDR1 MNHEY, CDR2 SVGAGI. Trimming took 2 bases from V and 4 from J, leaving 8 bases between them. The CDR3 has 13 residues. CDR3 residues: CASSYRLRETQYF. The CDR3 nucleotides are TGTGCCAGCAGTTACCGTTTGAGAGAGACCCAGTACTTC.

In this sample, this clone turned up a few times. The chain employs TRBV30 and TRBJ2-1; D is unresolved. Germline V lookup: CDR1 GTSNPN, CDR2 SVGIG (reference sequence). The CDR3 has 14 amino acids. Trimming removed 3 bases from V and 7 bases from J, with 16 bases in between. This CDR3 is CAWSHVDLWNEQFF. The CDR3 DNA sequence: TGTGCCTGGAGCCACGTTGACCTATGGAATGAGCAGTTCTTC.

The chain recombines TRBV27 with TRBJ2-7, with D possibly being TRBD1 or TRBD2 (6 bases each). The length of the CDR3 is 13 residues. Trimming removed 2 bases from V and 2 bases from J, with 7 bases in between. Germline V gene lookup returns CDR1 MNHEY and CDR2 SMNVEV (reference sequence). DNA of the CDR3: TGTGCCAGCAGTTTAAGGGGGGCCTACGAGCAGTACTTC. Protein sequence: CASSLRGAYEQYF.

V is TRBV7-9 and J is TRBJ1-1; TRBD1 aligns across 7 bases. V was clipped by 5 bases and J by 4 bases; unmatched bases: 13. Germline V lookup: CDR1 SEHNR, CDR2 FQNEAQ (reference sequence). The CDR3 extends over 16 amino acids. The chain's CDR3 is CASSHRTGGGGTEAFF. In DNA, the CDR3 is TGTGCCAGCAGCCACAGGACAGGCGGCGGGGGCACTGAAGCTTTCTTT.

With regard to this clone: Other DNA sequences in the same sample also yield this CDR3. The chain links TRBV4-1 to TRBJ2-7; perhaps TRBD1 as D (5 bases). The CDR3 extends over 14 amino acids. The V end was cut by 1 base, the J end by 3 bases, with 10 bases between. Germline CDR1 MGHRA, CDR2 YSYEKL. The DNA for the CDR3 is TGCGCCAGCAGCCAAGCGGGCCAGGGCTACGAGCAGTACTTC. Translation: CASSQAGQGYEQYF.

This clone was recorded a few times. The same CDR3 arises from other DNA sequences in this sample as well. The rearrangement uses TRBV5-1 and TRBJ1-1; D remains unclear. In germline, CDR1 is SGHRS, CDR2 YFSETQ. The length of the CDR3 is 14 residues. Trimming left V 0 bases short and J 1 base short, with 7 bases between. The CDR3 DNA reads TGCGCCAGCAGCTTGGCCGGAGGGAACACTGAAGCTTTCTTT. This sequence encodes CASSLAGGNTEAFF.

CDR3 DNA sequence: TGTGCCAGCAGCATCGGGAGGGGCAATCAGCCCCAGCATTTT. Amino acids: CASSIGRGNQPQHF. This chain uses TRBV6-5 with TRBJ1-5; D unclear. V was cut by 6 bases and J by 2 bases, with 11 bases left in between. Germline V gene lookup returns CDR1 MNHEY and CDR2 SVGAGI. This CDR3 is 14 amino acids long.

This clone has a handful of counts. The V and J genes are TRBV9 and TRBJ2-7, with TRBD2 matching over 8 bases. The CDR3 loop spans 14 amino acids. Germline values: CDR1 SGDLS, CDR2 YYNGEE. The junction had 6 bases not matched to a gene; V was cut back by 1 base and J by 6 bases. The chain's CDR3 is CASSVLGTRSEQYF. The CDR3 bases are TGTGCCAGCAGCGTACTCGGGACTAGGAGCGAGCAGTACTTC.

The rearrangement links TRBV2 to TRBJ1-1, with D perhaps matching TRBD1 (5 bases). Germline V gives CDR1 SNHLY, CDR2 FYNNEI. V shed 10 bases and J shed 1 base, with 22 bases lying between them. The CDR3 is made up of 16 amino acids. CDR3 bases: TGTGCCACCCGGTCGGGGCCCTCTCCAAGGAACACTGAAGCTTTCTTT. Amino acid sequence: CATRSGPSPRNTEAFF.

This clone has only one observation. The chain couples TRBV5-4 to TRBJ1-1; D uncertain. The CDR3 totals 15 residues. V was clipped by 4 bases and J by 0 bases, with 13 bases between them. Germline CDR1 SGHNT, CDR2 YYREEE (reference sequence). This CDR3 reads CASSVESDMNTEAFF. In DNA, the CDR3 is TGTGCCAGCAGCGTCGAAAGTGACATGAACACTGAAGCTTTCTTT.

The chain combines TRBV19 with TRBJ2-3; the D gene could be TRBD1 or TRBD2 (5 bases each). V dropped 8 bases and J dropped 4 bases, with 7 bases sitting between them. The CDR3 spans 11 residues. Germline V gene sequence: CDR1 LNHDA, CDR2 SQIVND (reference sequence). The CDR3 loop reads CASLGPDTQYF. DNA for the CDR3: TGTGCCAGTTTGGGACCAGATACGCAGTATTTT.

The rearrangement joins TRBV15 to TRBJ1-4; D gene uncertain. There are 11 residues in the CDR3. Trimming removed 0 bases at V and 9 bases at J, with 2 bases between. Per the germline V gene, CDR1 is LNHNV and CDR2 is YYDKDF (reference sequence). CDR3 DNA sequence: TGTGCCACCAGCAGAGAGAAAAAACTGTTTTTT. Protein product: CATSREKKLFF. Full variable domain (outside the CDR3, taken from reference TRBV15 and TRBJ1-4): DAMVIQNPRYQVTQFGKPVTLSCSQTLNHNVMYWYQQKSSQAPKLLFHYYDKDFNNEADTPDNFQSRRPNTSFCFLDIRSPGLGDTAMYLCATSREKKLFFGSGTQLSVL.

V and J are TRBV2 and TRBJ2-7; D may correspond to TRBD1 or TRBD2 (5 bases each). V was clipped by 0 bases and J by 4 bases, with 13 bases between them. The CDR3 has 15 amino acids. The V gene's germline CDR1 is SNHLY and CDR2 FYNNEI. DNA for the CDR3: TGTGCCAGCAGTGAAGCTGCAGGGAGCGGATACGAGCAGTACTTC. This sequence encodes CASSEAAGSGYEQYF.

This clone was seen just once. The chain links TRBV5-1 to TRBJ2-6; D remains ambiguous. V was cut by 4 bases and J by 5 bases, with 7 bases left in between. Germline V gene sequence: CDR1 SGHRS, CDR2 YFSETQ. This CDR3 spans 13 amino acids. The CDR3 protein is CASSTFRANVLTF. The CDR3 coding sequence is TGCGCCAGCAGCACATTCCGGGCCAACGTCCTGACTTTC. Supplemented by reference TRBV5-1 and TRBJ2-6, the full variable domain reads KAGVTQTPRYLIKTRGQQVTLSCSPISGHRSVSWYQQTPGQGLQFLFEYFSETQRNKGNFPGRFSGRQFSNSRSEMNVSTLELGDSALYLCASSTFRANVLTFGAGSRLTVL.

The chain uses TRBV5-6 and TRBJ2-7; 14 bases agree with TRBD2. Trimming removed 0 bases from V and 4 bases from J; junction bases left unmatched: 0. Germline CDR1 and CDR2: SGHDT and YYEEEE. The CDR3 contains 15 residues. CDR3 nucleotides: TGTGCCAGCAGCTTGGGGACTAGCGGGGGGTACGAGCAGTACTTC. Translation: CASSLGTSGGYEQYF.

V and J are TRBV6-1 and TRBJ2-7; 8 positions agree with TRBD1. CDR3 length: 14 amino acids. Trimming at V came to 7 bases and at J to 1 base, leaving 6 bases not matched to a gene. Germline V gives CDR1 MNHNS, CDR2 SASEGT. The CDR3 region is CASTSDRVSYEQYF. Written as DNA, the CDR3 is TGTGCCAGCACTTCGGACAGGGTTTCCTACGAGCAGTACTTC.

This clone was observed a single time. The V and J genes are TRBV7-6 and TRBJ2-1, with D hard to call. With 0 bases removed from V and 9 bases from J, the gap between germline ends came to 9 bases. The germline V gene encodes CDR1 SGHVS and CDR2 FNYEAQ. The CDR3 length is 13 residues. This CDR3 reads CASSLAGWGEQFF. In nucleotides, the CDR3 is TGTGCCAGCAGCTTAGCTGGGTGGGGTGAGCAGTTCTTC.

The V and J genes are TRBV5-1 and TRBJ1-5; D not certain. This CDR3 contains 15 residues. V lost 3 bases and J lost 4, with 14 bases in between. Per the germline V gene, CDR1 is SGHRS and CDR2 is YFSETQ. Here the CDR3 DNA reads TGCGCCAGCAGCTCCTCCGGGTCGCCGAATCAGCCCCAGCATTTT. It encodes CASSSSGSPNQPQHF.

This clone has only one observation. V and J are TRBV30 and TRBJ1-2, with 7 bases aligning to TRBD1. From germline, CDR1 is GTSNPN and CDR2 SVGIG (reference sequence). J was trimmed by 6 bases and V by 0 bases; bases with no gene match: 4. The CDR3 covers 13 residues. This CDR3 reads CAWSVGRGDGYTF. CDR3 sequence (DNA): TGTGCCTGGAGTGTAGGCAGGGGGGATGGCTACACCTTC.

The chain recombines TRBV5-6 with TRBJ2-7; D may be TRBD2 (5 bases). The CDR3 contains 14 residues. The ends were cut back, 0 bases at V and 6 bases at J, with 13 bases in the middle. Germline V gives CDR1 SGHDT, CDR2 YYEEEE. This CDR3 is CASSLDSGFSEQYF. The CDR3 DNA follows: TGTGCCAGCAGCTTGGACTCGGGATTCAGCGAGCAGTACTTC.

This clone was observed once. J is TRBJ2-4 and V is TRBV27; D is ambiguous. The V gene lost 5 bases and the J gene lost 0 bases, with 8 bases spanning the gap. Germline V CDR1 and CDR2: MNHEY, SMNVEV (reference sequence). This CDR3 has 14 residues. The CDR3 protein is CASSPVEAKNIQYF. In DNA form, the CDR3 reads TGTGCCAGCAGTCCGGTTGAAGCCAAAAACATTCAGTACTTC.

This sequence joins TRBV7-9 and TRBJ2-7; D is undetermined. Germline CDR1 and CDR2: SEHNR and FQNEAQ (reference sequence). The V gene lost 5 bases and the J gene lost 4 bases, with 9 bases spanning the gap. This CDR3 is 12 amino acids long. This CDR3 is CASSPLEYEQYF. CDR3 nucleotide sequence: TGTGCCAGCAGCCCTCTGGAGTACGAGCAGTACTTC.

The chain combines TRBV29-1 with TRBJ2-3; D may be TRBD2 (6 bases). Per the germline V gene, CDR1 is SQVTM and CDR2 is ANQGSEA. Trimming shortened V by 4 bases and J by 1 base, and 15 bases separated the two germline ends. This CDR3 is built from 15 residues. The CDR3 region is CSVVWDSGGTDTQYF. The DNA for the CDR3 is TGCAGCGTTGTGTGGGACTCCGGGGGCACAGATACGCAGTATTTT.

The V gene is TRBV29-1, the J gene TRBJ2-7, with a weak D call TRBD1 (7 bases). The CDR3 extends over 12 amino acids. The germline gives CDR1 SQVTM, CDR2 ANQGSEA. Between the trimmed V and J ends, which lost 7 bases and 5 bases, there was a span of 15 bases. The CDR3 sequence: CSAGDSPNEQYF. The CDR3 DNA is TGCAGCGCGGGGGACAGTCCCAACGAGCAGTACTTC.

The chain recombines TRBV6-5 with TRBJ2-7, with D possibly being TRBD1 (6 bases). With 4 bases removed from V and 2 bases from J, the gap between germline ends came to 12 bases. The CDR3 spans 14 residues. Germline CDR1 MNHEY, CDR2 SVGAGI. CDR3 sequence reads: CASSSRDTTYEQYF. CDR3 nucleotides: TGTGCCAGCAGTTCCCGGGACACGACCTACGAGCAGTACTTC.